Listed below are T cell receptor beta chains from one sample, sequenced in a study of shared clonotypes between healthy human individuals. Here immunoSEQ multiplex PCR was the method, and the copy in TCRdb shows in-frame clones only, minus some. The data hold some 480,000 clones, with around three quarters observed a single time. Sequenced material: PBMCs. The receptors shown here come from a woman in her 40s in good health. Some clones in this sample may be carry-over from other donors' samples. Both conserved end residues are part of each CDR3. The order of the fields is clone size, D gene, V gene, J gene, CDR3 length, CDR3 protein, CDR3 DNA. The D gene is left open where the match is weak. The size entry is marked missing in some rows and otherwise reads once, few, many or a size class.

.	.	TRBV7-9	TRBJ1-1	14	CASSLEGAIVEAFF	TGTGCCAGCAGCTTAGAAGGAGCCATAGTTGAAGCTTTCTTT
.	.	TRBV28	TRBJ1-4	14	CASSYVGGGEKLFF	TGTGCCAGCAGTTACGTGGGGGGCGGTGAAAAACTGTTTTTT
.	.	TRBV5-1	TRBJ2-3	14	CASTPSFTLDTQYF	TGCGCCAGCACCCCCAGTTTCACATTAGATACGCAGTATTTT
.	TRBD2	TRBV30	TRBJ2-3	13	CAWSAGVADTQYF	TGTGCCTGGTCGGCGGGAGTGGCAGATACGCAGTATTTT
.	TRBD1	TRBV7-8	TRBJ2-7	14	CASSFYRGTYEQYF	TGTGCCAGCAGCTTTTACAGGGGGACCTACGAGCAGTACTTC
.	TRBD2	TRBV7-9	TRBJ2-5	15	CASSPLAGGRETQYF	TGTGCCAGCAGCCCGTTAGCGGGAGGAAGGGAGACCCAGTACTTC
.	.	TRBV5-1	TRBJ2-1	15	CASSLASTPNNEQFF	TGCGCCAGCAGCTTGGCGAGTACACCAAACAATGAGCAGTTCTTC
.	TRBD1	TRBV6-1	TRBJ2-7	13	CASGGTGVGEQYF	TGTGCCAGCGGGGGGACAGGGGTTGGCGAGCAGTACTTC
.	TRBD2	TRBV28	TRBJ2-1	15	CASSPSGRASNEQFF	TGTGCCAGCAGTCCAAGCGGGAGGGCCTCCAATGAGCAGTTCTTC
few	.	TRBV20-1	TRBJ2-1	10	CSALQAEQFF	TGCAGTGCTCTTCAGGCCGAGCAGTTCTTC
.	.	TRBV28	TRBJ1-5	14	CASSLGGGRQPQHF	TGTGCCAGCAGTTTAGGGGGGGGAAGGCAGCCCCAGCATTTT
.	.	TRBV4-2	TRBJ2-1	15	CASSQDWRGYNEQFF	TGTGCCAGCAGCCAAGATTGGAGGGGATACAATGAGCAGTTCTTC
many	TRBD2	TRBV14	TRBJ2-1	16	CASSPRLAGGPHEQFF	TGTGCCAGCAGCCCGAGACTAGCGGGAGGGCCACATGAGCAGTTCTTC
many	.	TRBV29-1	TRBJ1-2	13	CSVTEGPNYGYTF	TGCAGCGTTACGGAGGGCCCTAACTATGGCTACACCTTC
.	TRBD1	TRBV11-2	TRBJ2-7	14	CASSSRQGAYEQYF	TGTGCCAGCAGCTCACGACAGGGGGCCTACGAGCAGTACTTC
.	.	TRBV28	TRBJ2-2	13	CASLRGDTGELFF	TGTGCCAGCCTTAGAGGGGACACCGGGGAGCTGTTTTTT
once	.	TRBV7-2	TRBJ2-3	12	CASSLASDTQYF	TGTGCCAGCAGCTTAGCTTCGGATACGCAGTATTTT